One and the same sample provided the 20 T cell receptor beta chains below, sequenced in a study of OX40 agonist ivuxolimab in advanced cancers. Some clones are missing from TCRdb's copy, which holds only in-frame ones; the method was immunoSEQ multiplex PCR. This table has tens of thousands of clones, 87% appearing once. The sample in question was CD4+ or CD8+ T cells sorted from blood, obtained in a trial of the OX40 agonist ivuxolimab. The receptors shown here come from an adult with an advanced solid tumor such as melanoma, head and neck, liver or kidney cancer.

V gene TRBV30 combines with J gene TRBJ1-4, with a tentative D call TRBD1 (6 bases). The CDR3 is 16 amino acids. V lost 0 bases and J lost 3, with 14 bases in between. Germline loops: CDR1 GTSNPN, CDR2 SVGIG (reference sequence). The DNA of the CDR3 is TGTGCCTGGAGTGTAATAGGGGGAGAGGCTAATGAAAAACTGTTTTTT. Amino acids: CAWSVIGGEANEKLFF.

The chain uses TRBV28 and TRBJ1-2, with D perhaps matching TRBD1 (6 bases). The germline gives CDR1 MDHEN, CDR2 SYDVKM. V gave up 6 bases and J gave up 8 bases, with 13 bases separating them. The CDR3 runs 12 residues. The DNA for the CDR3 is TGTGCCAGCAGACCAACAGGGCGCGGCTACACCTTC. Translating it yields CASRPTGRGYTF.

The rearrangement uses TRBV6-5 and TRBJ1-2; 9 bases are shared with TRBD1. CDR1 is MNHEY, CDR2 SVGAGI, per germline. The CDR3 extends over 14 amino acids. The V segment lost 6 bases and the J segment 9 bases; nucleotides outside the gene matches: 11. The chain's CDR3 is CASSSIRTGVSYTF. The DNA for the CDR3 is TGTGCCAGCAGCTCTATCCGGACAGGGGTTAGCTACACCTTC.

The chain recombines TRBV19 with TRBJ2-7, with a possible D match to TRBD1 (6 bases). The V end lost 10 bases, the J end lost 5 bases, and 15 bases lay between the germline ends. The CDR3 consists of 12 residues. Germline lookup yields CDR1 LNHDA and CDR2 SQIVND (reference sequence). CDR3 region: CATQSGGNEQYF. CDR3 sequence (DNA): TGTGCCACCCAGAGTGGGGGCAACGAGCAGTACTTC. The entire variable domain, with the rest obtained from reference TRBV19 and TRBJ2-7, is as follows: DGGITQSPKYLFRKEGQNVTLSCEQNLNHDAMYWYRQDPGQGLRLIYYSQIVNDFQKGDIAEGYSVSREKKESFPLTVTSAQKNPTAFYLCATQSGGNEQYFGPGTRLTVT.

Sample share makes this clone medium-sized (0.01 to 0.1%). The chain carries TRBV5-1 and TRBJ1-4; D remains ambiguous. This CDR3 spans 14 amino acids. Germline V gene lookup returns CDR1 SGHRS and CDR2 YFSETQ. The germline V and J ends were trimmed by 7 bases and 0 bases, with 10 bases remaining between them. CDR3 sequence (DNA): TGCGCCAGCGGTACTCGCTCAACTAATGAAAAACTGTTTTTT. Amino acid sequence: CASGTRSTNEKLFF.

This rearrangement joins TRBV7-8 to TRBJ2-7, with D possibly matching TRBD1 (6 bases). The length of the CDR3 is 14 residues. The V and J ends lost 5 bases and 3 bases respectively, with 14 bases between them. Germline values: CDR1 SGHVS, CDR2 FQNEAQ. The CDR3 loop reads CASSRGSTLYEQYF. In DNA form, the CDR3 reads TGTGCCAGCAGCAGGGGGTCGACCCTCTACGAGCAGTACTTC.

The CDR3 protein is CASSLGGVLEAFF. CDR3 DNA: TGCGCCAGCAGCTTGGGGGGAGTCTTAGAAGCTTTCTTT. V is TRBV5-1 and J is TRBJ1-1; D remains unclear. This CDR3 has 13 amino acids. Trimming took 0 bases from V and 8 from J, leaving 11 bases between them. Germline CDR1 is SGHRS and CDR2 is YFSETQ.

V is TRBV6-1 and J is TRBJ2-5; D gene uncertain. With 3 bases removed from V and 5 bases from J, the gap between germline ends came to 7 bases. The CDR3 is 12 amino acids. Germline CDR1 MNHNS, CDR2 SASEGT. CDR3 sequence reads: CASSEVVETQYF. The CDR3, as DNA: TGTGCCAGCAGTGAGGTGGTGGAGACCCAGTACTTC.

The rearrangement links TRBV23-1 to TRBJ2-1, with D possibly TRBD2 on 6 matching bases. TRBV23-1 has ORF status, its function being uncertain. Between the trimmed V and J ends, which lost 4 bases and 7 bases, there was a span of 14 bases. The CDR3 length is 14 residues. CDR3 sequence (DNA): TGCGCCAGCAGTCCCCAGGGAGGTAGAAATGAGCAGTTCTTC. The encoded protein is CASSPQGGRNEQFF.

V gene TRBV30 combines with J gene TRBJ1-3; no definite D call. Trimming pared 1 base from V and 2 bases from J, leaving 6 bases between. The CDR3 has 13 amino acids. Germline values: CDR1 GTSNPN, CDR2 SVGIG (reference sequence). The DNA of the CDR3 is TGTGCCTGGAGTGGGCGGACTGGAAACACCATATATTTT. Translated: CAWSGRTGNTIYF. Using reference TRBV30 and TRBJ1-3 for the parts outside the CDR3, the full variable domain is SQTIHQWPATLVQPVGSPLSLECTVEGTSNPNLYWYRQAAGRGLQLLFYSVGIGQISSEVPQNLSASRPQDRQFILSSKKLLLSDSGFYLCAWSGRTGNTIYFGEGSWLTVV.

Note on this clone: The junction shows a germline mismatch at one end, possibly a read error. The V call is TRBV4-1, the J call TRBJ2-3, with D tentatively TRBD1 (6 bases). Germline assignment: CDR1 MGHRA and CDR2 YSYEKL. The length of the CDR3 is 15 residues. The CDR3 is CASSKDGQRTDTQYF. CDR3 DNA: TGCGCCAGCAGCAAAGACGGACAGCGCACAGATACGCAGTATTTT.

The rearrangement uses TRBV4-1 and TRBJ2-1, with TRBD2 matching over 7 bases. Germline CDR1 reads MGHRA; CDR2 reads YSYEKL. The CDR3 totals 14 residues. V lost 6 bases and J lost 3; bases outside the gene matches: 5. The CDR3 loop reads CASSGTTLYNEQFF. The DNA for the CDR3 is TGCGCCAGCAGTGGGACTACCCTCTACAATGAGCAGTTCTTC.

The CDR3 nucleotides are TGTGCCTGGAAACCGGGACAGACCAATCAGCCCCAGCATTTT. Residues: CAWKPGQTNQPQHF. The V gene is TRBV30, the J gene TRBJ1-5; 7 bases align to TRBD1. J gave up 3 bases and V 4 bases, and 6 bases lay outside the gene matches. Germline CDR1 is GTSNPN and CDR2 is SVGIG (reference sequence). The CDR3 contains 14 residues.

The gene calls are TRBV6-5 and TRBJ2-7; TRBD1 agrees at 9 bases. The V gene end was trimmed by 7 bases and the J gene end by 2 bases; junction bases not matched to a gene: 3. CDR3 length: 13 amino acids. The germline CDR1 and CDR2 sequences are MNHEY and SVGAGI. This chain's CDR3 is CASNRQGAYEQYF. CDR3 bases: TGTGCCAGCAACCGACAGGGGGCCTACGAGCAGTACTTC.

V gene TRBV27 combines with J gene TRBJ1-3; perhaps TRBD1 as D (6 bases). CDR1 is MNHEY, CDR2 SMNVEV, per germline (reference sequence). The V and J ends lost 5 bases and 2 bases respectively, with 13 bases between them. The CDR3 loop spans 15 amino acids. CDR3 nucleotide sequence: TGTGCCAGCAGTCCTAGACAGGCCACTGGAAACACCATATATTTT. Its translation is CASSPRQATGNTIYF.

This clone was counted between two and nine times. The V gene is TRBV19, the J gene TRBJ2-5; maybe TRBD1 (5 bases). Germline assignment: CDR1 LNHDA and CDR2 SQIVND (reference sequence). The CDR3 totals 13 residues. V lost 4 bases, J lost 6 bases, and 12 bases lay in between. DNA of the CDR3: TGTGCCAGTAGTACGCAGGGTTTGCAGACCCAGTACTTC. Its protein is CASSTQGLQTQYF.

The J gene is TRBJ2-5, the V gene TRBV29-1, with D possibly matching TRBD2 (6 bases). Germline V lookup: CDR1 SQVTM, CDR2 ANQGSEA. The CDR3 has 15 residues. Trimming took 5 bases from V and 0 from J, leaving 16 bases between them. The CDR3 nucleotides read TGCAGCGTTTGGTCTGGTGGGGGGAACCAAGAGACCCAGTACTTC. Amino acids: CSVWSGGGNQETQYF. Complete variable domain (other parts from reference TRBV29-1 and TRBJ2-5): SAVISQKPSRDICQRGTSLTIQCQVDSQVTMMFWYRQQPGQSLTLIATANQGSEATYESGFVIDKFPISRPNLTFSTLTVSNMSPEDSSIYLCSVWSGGGNQETQYFGPGTRLLVL.

This clone showed up just once. The V call is TRBV5-1, the J call TRBJ1-2, with D possibly TRBD1 on 5 matching bases. This CDR3 contains 12 residues. The germline CDR1 and CDR2 sequences are SGHRS and YFSETQ. Trimming cost V 3 bases and J 4 bases, with 7 bases left between them. CDR3 sequence reads: CASSSDSYGYTF. CDR3 in DNA: TGCGCCAGCAGCTCAGACAGCTATGGCTACACCTTC.

J is TRBJ1-3 and V is TRBV18; 7 bases are shared with TRBD1. The trim removed 5 bases at V and 4 bases at J, leaving 11 bases unmatched. Germline assignment: CDR1 KGHSH and CDR2 LQKENI. The CDR3 has 16 amino acids. CDR3 sequence (DNA): TGTGCCAGCTCATCGACCCCGACAGGGCAAGGAAACACCATATATTTT. Translating gives CASSSTPTGQGNTIYF.

The chain joins TRBV6-5 to TRBJ2-6; 8 bases line up with TRBD1. Germline V gene lookup returns CDR1 MNHEY and CDR2 SVGAGI. The CDR3 sequence is 15 residues long. With 6 bases clipped from V and 8 bases from J, the junction kept 9 bases outside the gene matches. The CDR3 region has the DNA TGTGCCAGCAGACACGGACAGGGAGTTTCCAACGTCCTGACTTTC. This sequence encodes CASRHGQGVSNVLTF.